Presented here are 23 T cell receptor beta chains from one specimen sequenced in a study of a mutant IDH1 vaccine in newly diagnosed glioma. The method was immunoSEQ multiplex PCR; TCRdb's version includes in-frame clones alone and lacks a portion of them. The repertoire holds around 50,000 clones, with 86% as singletons. Time point denoted: baseline, week 1 (first vaccination visit). As to treatment: pre-vaccination baseline after standard-of-care therapy. This material consisted of PBMCs, taken from a glioma patient treated with radiotherapy, temozolomide or both. The receptors originated from a man aged 35-49 years with glioma.

In this sample, this clone turned up a few times. The chain links TRBV18 to TRBJ1-1; D gene uncertain. Trimming took off 6 bases at V and 3 bases at J, with 14 bases between the two ends. Germline V lookup: CDR1 KGHSH, CDR2 LQKENI. The CDR3 contains 14 residues. Here the CDR3 reads CASSLHREDTEAFF. CDR3 DNA sequence: TGTGCCAGCTCCCTTCATCGGGAAGACACTGAAGCTTTCTTT.

V usage is TRBV5-1 and J usage is TRBJ2-7; the D gene is possibly TRBD2 (5 bases). The CDR3 is 15 residues long. Germline V gene lookup returns CDR1 SGHRS and CDR2 YFSETQ. V lost 5 bases and J 5 bases, leaving 20 bases between the germline ends. The CDR3 region has the DNA TGCGCCAGCAGACTGACCGGAGAGGGCCCCCACGAGCAGTACTTC. Protein product: CASRLTGEGPHEQYF.

This rearrangement joins TRBV11-2 to TRBJ1-1; D is perhaps TRBD1 (6 bases). V lost 5 bases and J lost 0, with 10 bases in between. The CDR3 runs to 14 residues. Germline assignment: CDR1 SGHAT and CDR2 FQNNGV. This chain's CDR3 is CASSLGHLNTEAFF. CDR3 DNA: TGTGCCAGCAGCCTGGGACACTTGAACACTGAAGCTTTCTTT. The full variable domain, completed using reference TRBV11-2 and TRBJ1-1, is EAGVAQSPRYKIIEKRQSVAFWCNPISGHATLYWYQQILGQGPKLLIQFQNNGVVDDSQLPKDRFSAERLKGVDSTLKIQPAKLEDSAVYLCASSLGHLNTEAFFGQGTRLTVV.

This rearrangement joins TRBV27 to TRBJ1-3; 7 nucleotides line up with TRBD1. The CDR3 has 17 amino acids. CDR1 is MNHEY and CDR2 is SMNVEV in the germline V gene (reference sequence). Trimming took 4 bases from V and 4 from J; bases not matched to a gene: 13. The CDR3 loop reads CASSSGQPLTSGNTIYF. CDR3 sequence (DNA): TGTGCCAGCAGTTCGGGACAGCCACTGACATCAGGAAACACCATATATTTT.

CDR3 region: CSSCRKRSETQYF. DNA of the CDR3: TGCAGCTCGTGTCGTAAGCGTTCGGAGACCCAGTACTTC. The J gene is TRBJ2-5, the V gene TRBV29-1; D not resolved. The CDR3 has 13 residues. V was shortened by 8 bases and J by 5 bases, with 18 bases between the two germline ends. Looked up from germline, CDR1 is SQVTM and CDR2 is ANQGSEA.

In the case of this clone: An end of the junction differs from the germline gene, which may be a read error. The chain links TRBV7-9 to TRBJ2-3; the match to TRBD2 covers 9 bases. The CDR3 is 12 amino acids. The germline CDR1 and CDR2 sequences are SEHNR and FQNEAQ (reference sequence). CDR3 nucleotide sequence: TGTGCCAGCAGCTTAGTGCGGGAGGGCCAAGATTTT. Translated, it gives CASSLVREGQDF.

The chain joins TRBV27 to TRBJ1-2; 7 bases line up with TRBD1. V lost 4 bases, J lost 4 bases, and 9 bases stayed unmatched. There are 15 residues in the CDR3. Germline CDR1 reads MNHEY; CDR2 reads SMNVEV (reference sequence). This chain's CDR3 is CASSSTPGTVYGYTF. CDR3 in DNA: TGTGCCAGCAGTTCTACGCCCGGGACAGTCTATGGCTACACCTTC.

The V gene is TRBV5-4, the J gene TRBJ2-7, with 9 bases lining up with TRBD1. The CDR3 is 15 residues long. The junction had 7 bases not matched to a gene; V was cut back by 1 base and J by 5 bases. Per germline, CDR1 SGHNT and CDR2 YYREEE (reference sequence). The CDR3 DNA is TGTGCCAGCAGCTTGATTGGACAGGGGAACCACGAGCAGTACTTC. Translation: CASSLIGQGNHEQYF.

This clone has just one count. The V gene is TRBV9, the J gene TRBJ2-3, with 9 bases identical to TRBD2. Germline CDR1 SGDLS, CDR2 YYNGEE. The J segment lost 2 bases and the V segment lost 0 bases, leaving 1 base of the junction unmatched. The CDR3 has 15 residues. CDR3 in amino acids: CASSVGLADTDTQYF. In DNA, the CDR3 is TGTGCCAGCAGCGTAGGACTAGCGGACACAGATACGCAGTATTTT.

The chain couples TRBV7-2 to TRBJ2-4, with D possibly TRBD1 on 7 matching bases. The CDR3 runs 15 residues. Germline V gives CDR1 SGHTA, CDR2 FQGNSA. V lost 4 bases and J 0 bases, leaving 10 bases between the germline ends. The CDR3 loop is CASSSGGSAKNIQYF. The CDR3 DNA reads as TGTGCCAGCAGCTCAGGGGGGTCAGCCAAAAACATTCAGTACTTC.

The chain couples TRBV2 to TRBJ2-6; D remains ambiguous. CDR1 SNHLY and CDR2 FYNNEI come from the germline V gene. The V end was cut by 7 bases, the J end by 0 bases, with 4 bases between. This CDR3 is 13 amino acids long. The CDR3 region has the DNA TGTGCCAGCAAGGCCTCTGGGGCCAACGTCCTGACTTTC. It specifies CASKASGANVLTF.

This clone was recorded once. The chain carries TRBV4-2 and TRBJ2-1; a weak D match, TRBD2 (6 bases). Trimming took 5 bases from V and 10 from J, leaving 15 bases between them. This CDR3 has 13 amino acids. The germline CDR1 and CDR2 sequences are LGHNA and YNFKEQ. The CDR3 DNA sequence: TGTGCCAGCAGCTCCCGGGACTTGGTCGAGCAGTTCTTC. Translating it yields CASSSRDLVEQFF.

The chain carries TRBV27 and TRBJ2-7; D might be TRBD1 or TRBD2, each matching 5 bases. Germline V gives CDR1 MNHEY, CDR2 SMNVEV (reference sequence). The ends were cut back, 1 base at V and 6 bases at J, with 16 bases in the middle. The CDR3 is made up of 15 amino acids. CDR3 loop: CASSLLGIGAREQYF. The CDR3 nucleotides are TGTGCCAGCAGTTTATTGGGCATCGGGGCGCGCGAGCAGTACTTC.

This clone was counted between two and nine times. The chain links TRBV18 to TRBJ1-4, with D uncertain. This CDR3 comprises 14 residues. CDR1 and CDR2 (germline): KGHSH, LQKENI. The germline V and J ends were trimmed by 4 bases and 8 bases, with 14 bases remaining between them. CDR3 amino acids: CASSLALMGEKLFF. DNA of the CDR3: TGTGCCAGCTCACTCGCCCTGATGGGGGAAAAACTGTTTTTT.

J is TRBJ2-2 and V is TRBV10-3; TRBD1 agrees at 8 bases. J was trimmed by 3 bases and V by 2 bases; bases with no gene match: 5. The CDR3 contains 16 residues. Germline CDR1 ENHRY, CDR2 SYGVKD. CDR3 sequence reads: CAISENQGADTGELFF. The CDR3 nucleotides are TGTGCCATCAGTGAGAACCAGGGGGCGGACACCGGGGAGCTGTTTTTT.

A single count supports this clone. The J gene is TRBJ1-4, the V gene TRBV11-2, with D maybe TRBD1 (5 bases). Per germline, CDR1 SGHAT and CDR2 FQNNGV. V shed 4 bases and J shed 7 bases, with 13 bases lying between them. The length of the CDR3 is 14 residues. CDR3 coding DNA: TGTGCCAGCAGCTCCGGGACGTTTAGTGAAAAACTGTTTTTT. The encoded protein is CASSSGTFSEKLFF.

The rearrangement uses TRBV5-1 and TRBJ2-5, with a possible D match to TRBD1 (8 bases). Germline-derived CDR1 and CDR2 are SGHRS and YFSETQ. The CDR3 consists of 15 residues. Trimming took off 4 bases at V and 5 bases at J, with 18 bases between the two ends. This CDR3 is CASSGGGQAEETQYF. DNA of the CDR3: TGCGCCAGCAGCGGGGGGGGACAGGCTGAGGAGACCCAGTACTTC.

The genes are TRBV19 and TRBJ2-1; 10 bases are a match to TRBD2. The CDR3 length is 17 residues. The trim removed 5 bases at V and 9 bases at J, leaving 16 bases unmatched. The germline gives CDR1 LNHDA, CDR2 SQIVND (reference sequence). The DNA of the CDR3 is TGTGCCAGTAGTCGTTCTACTAGCGGGACCACCCGCGGTGAGCAGTTCTTC. This translates into CASSRSTSGTTRGEQFF.

This chain links TRBV6-6 with TRBJ2-7; 14 bases map to TRBD2. This CDR3 comprises 15 residues. The germline gives CDR1 MNHNY, CDR2 SVGAGI (reference sequence). The junction had 4 bases not matched to a gene; V was cut back by 5 bases and J by 4 bases. CDR3 amino acids: CASSPGLAGAYEQYF. The CDR3 bases are TGTGCCAGCAGTCCGGGACTAGCGGGAGCTTACGAGCAGTACTTC.

In regard to this clone: At one end the junction does not follow the germline gene, possibly because of a read error. This chain joins TRBV18 and TRBJ1-1; D gene ambiguous. This CDR3 region has 13 residues. Germline V gene sequence: CDR1 KGHSH, CDR2 LQKENI. CDR3 region: CASSPVWNTGAFF. CDR3 in DNA: TGTGCCAGCTCACCTGTTTGGAACACTGGAGCTTTCTTT. Filled out from reference TRBV18 and TRBJ1-1, the complete variable domain reads NAGVMQNPRHLVRRRGQEARLRCSPMKGHSHVYWYRQLPEEGLKFMVYLQKENIIDESGMPKERFSAEFPKEGPSILRIQQVVRGDSAAYFCASSPVWNTGAFFGQGTRLTVV.

V is TRBV5-6 and J is TRBJ2-1; D is undetermined. V was shortened by 2 bases and J by 7 bases, with 4 bases between the two germline ends. Per the germline V gene, CDR1 is SGHDT and CDR2 is YYEEEE. The CDR3 is made up of 11 amino acids. CDR3 nucleotide sequence: TGTGCCAGCAGCTTTCTGAATGAGCAGTTCTTC. It codes for CASSFLNEQFF.

Only one count was recorded for this clone. V gene TRBV11-1 combines with J gene TRBJ2-2; D possibly corresponds to TRBD2 (6 bases). Germline values: CDR1 SGHAT, CDR2 FQDESV (reference sequence). V lost 4 bases and J lost 4, with 19 bases in between. The CDR3 has 17 residues. CDR3 DNA sequence: TGTGCCAGCAGCTACCCCGGGGGAGTTTTTGCCACCGGGGAGCTGTTTTTT. Translation gives CASSYPGGVFATGELFF. The full variable domain, with the rest looked up from reference TRBV11-1 and TRBJ2-2, is EAEVAQSPRYKITEKSQAVAFWCDPISGHATLYWYRQILGQGPELLVQFQDESVVDDSQLPKDRFSAERLKGVDSTLKIQPAELGDSAMYLCASSYPGGVFATGELFFGEGSRLTVL.

The rearrangement joins TRBV6-4 to TRBJ2-7; a possible D gene is TRBD1 (6 bases). Germline V lookup: CDR1 MRHNA, CDR2 SNTAGT. V dropped 6 bases and J dropped 0 bases, with 18 bases sitting between them. There are 16 residues in the CDR3. CDR3 DNA: TGTGCCAGCAGACCCCTATCTGGACAGCGCTCCTACGAGCAGTACTTC. This translates into CASRPLSGQRSYEQYF.